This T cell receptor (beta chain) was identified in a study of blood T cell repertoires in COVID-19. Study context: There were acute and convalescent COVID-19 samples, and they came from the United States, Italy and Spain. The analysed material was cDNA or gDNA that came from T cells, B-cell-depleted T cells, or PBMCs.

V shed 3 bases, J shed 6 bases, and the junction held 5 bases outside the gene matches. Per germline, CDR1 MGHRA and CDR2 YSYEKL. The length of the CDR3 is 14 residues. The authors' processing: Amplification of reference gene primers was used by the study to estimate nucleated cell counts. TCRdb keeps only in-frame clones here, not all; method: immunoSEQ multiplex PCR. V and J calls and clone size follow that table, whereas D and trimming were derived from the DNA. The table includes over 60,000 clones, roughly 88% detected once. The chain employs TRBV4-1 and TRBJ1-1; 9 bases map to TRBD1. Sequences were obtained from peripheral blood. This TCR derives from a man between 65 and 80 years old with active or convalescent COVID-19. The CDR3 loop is CASSHRDRVPEAFF. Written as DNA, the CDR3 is TGCGCCAGCAGCCACCGGGACAGGGTTCCTGAAGCTTTCTTT.